What follows are 8 T cell receptor beta chains derived from one specimen sequenced in a study of lymphopenia after photon versus proton radiotherapy. Measured with immunoSEQ multiplex PCR; TCRdb has only the in-frame clones, and not every one. The table records some 170,000 clones, about 88% of them present only once. Here the sequenced sample was peripheral blood, taken from a patient treated with photon-based radiotherapy. All receptors derive from a man in his fifties or sixties with gastric cancer.

The chain's CDR3 is CAQATGSFDTEAFF. The CDR3 region has the DNA TGTGCCCAAGCGACAGGTTCGTTTGACACTGAAGCTTTCTTT. The V and J genes are TRBV30 and TRBJ1-1, with a tentative D call TRBD1 (6 bases). CDR1 GTSNPN and CDR2 SVGIG come from the germline V gene (reference sequence). The V gene lost 8 bases and the J gene lost 3 bases, with 19 bases spanning the gap. This CDR3 is 14 amino acids long.

The V and J genes are TRBV5-1 and TRBJ1-1; D is possibly TRBD1 (5 bases). The CDR3 sequence is 14 residues long. Germline CDR1 SGHRS, CDR2 YFSETQ. Trimming shortened V by 0 bases and J by 0 bases, and 6 bases separated the two germline ends. The CDR3 DNA reads TGCGCCAGCAGCTTGGCCAGGGTGAACACTGAAGCTTTCTTT. Translation gives CASSLARVNTEAFF.

V is TRBV7-2 and J is TRBJ2-1, with a weak D call TRBD1 (5 bases). With 1 base removed from V and 7 bases from J, the gap between germline ends came to 5 bases. Germline CDR1 reads SGHTA; CDR2 reads FQGNSA. The CDR3 consists of 12 residues. CDR3 protein: CASSLDRNEQFF. CDR3 coding DNA: TGTGCCAGCAGCTTAGACAGGAATGAGCAGTTCTTC.

This sequence joins TRBV7-9 and TRBJ2-1; 11 nucleotides align to TRBD2. The CDR3 consists of 16 residues. With V trimmed by 5 bases and J by 10 bases, 13 bases remained unmatched. Looked up from germline, CDR1 is SEHNR and CDR2 is FQNEAQ (reference sequence). The CDR3 here is CASSQRGTSGPLEQFF. The CDR3 DNA sequence: TGTGCCAGCAGCCAGAGAGGGACTAGCGGCCCCCTAGAGCAGTTCTTC.

This chain links TRBV19 with TRBJ1-1, with unresolved D. V lost 8 bases and J 4 bases, leaving 14 bases between the germline ends. Germline V CDR1 and CDR2: LNHDA, SQIVND (reference sequence). The CDR3 is 13 amino acids. Here the CDR3 reads CASAQVITTEAFF. The CDR3 region has the DNA TGTGCCAGTGCGCAGGTGATTACCACTGAAGCTTTCTTT.

This clone was counted a single time. V gene TRBV7-9 combines with J gene TRBJ2-7, with 8 bases that match TRBD2. The CDR3 consists of 14 residues. J lost 4 bases, V lost 7 bases, and 9 bases had no gene match. Germline V gene data show CDR1 as SEHNR and CDR2 as FQNEAQ (reference sequence). CDR3 sequence: CASTFGGANYEQYF. CDR3 DNA sequence: TGTGCCAGCACCTTCGGGGGGGCAAATTACGAGCAGTACTTC.

The chain has TRBV5-4 and TRBJ2-7; D uncertain. There are 14 residues in the CDR3. Germline lookup yields CDR1 SGHNT and CDR2 YYREEE (reference sequence). The V and J ends lost 2 bases and 5 bases respectively, with 14 bases between them. CDR3 sequence: CASSFNLQTNEQYF. In DNA, the CDR3 is TGTGCCAGCAGCTTTAACCTTCAGACGAACGAGCAGTACTTC.

The chain carries TRBV4-1 and TRBJ2-1; maybe TRBD1 (6 bases). Germline V CDR1 and CDR2: MGHRA, YSYEKL. Trimming took 1 base from V and 8 from J, leaving 12 bases between them. The CDR3 is made up of 14 amino acids. In DNA, the CDR3 is TGCGCCAGCAGCCAAGCAGGGACAATAGATGAGCAGTTCTTC. Protein: CASSQAGTIDEQFF.